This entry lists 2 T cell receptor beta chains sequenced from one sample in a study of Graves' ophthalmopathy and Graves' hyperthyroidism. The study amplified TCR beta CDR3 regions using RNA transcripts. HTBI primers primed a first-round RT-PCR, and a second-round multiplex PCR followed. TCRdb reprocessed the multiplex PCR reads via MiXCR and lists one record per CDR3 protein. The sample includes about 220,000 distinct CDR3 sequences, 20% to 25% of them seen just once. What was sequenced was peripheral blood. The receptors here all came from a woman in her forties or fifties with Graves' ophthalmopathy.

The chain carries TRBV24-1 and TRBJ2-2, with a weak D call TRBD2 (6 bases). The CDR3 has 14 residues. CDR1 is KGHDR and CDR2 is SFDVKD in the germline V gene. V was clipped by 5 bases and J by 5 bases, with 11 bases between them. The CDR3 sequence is CATSAALATGELFF. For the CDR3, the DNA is TGTGCCACCAGTGCCGCACTAGCTACCGGGGAGCTGTTTTTT.

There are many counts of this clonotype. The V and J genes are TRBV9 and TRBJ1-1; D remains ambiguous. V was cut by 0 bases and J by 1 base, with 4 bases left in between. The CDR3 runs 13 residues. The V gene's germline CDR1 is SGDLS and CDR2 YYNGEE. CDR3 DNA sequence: TGTGCCAGCAGCGTAGCTCAGAACACTGAAGCTTTCTTT. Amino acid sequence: CASSVAQNTEAFF.